These 10 T cell receptor beta chains came from one sample sequenced in a study of blood T cell repertoires in COVID-19. The repertoire was sequenced with immunoSEQ multiplex PCR; TCRdb's copy has only in-frame clones and lacks some. The table lists roughly 150,000 clones, 85% of them singletons, with less than 7% in the top ten. Sequencing input: PBMCs or T cells enriched from blood (not recorded which). These receptors all stem from a woman aged 40-49 years who had recovered from COVID-19.

The chain links TRBV25-1 to TRBJ2-7; D is unclear. This CDR3 contains 13 residues. V gave up 5 bases and J gave up 3 bases, with 11 bases separating them. In germline, CDR1 is MGHDK, CDR2 SYGVNS. CDR3 nucleotides: TGTGCCAGCAGTAGCGCCGCACTCTACGAGCAGTACTTC. Its protein product is CASSSAALYEQYF.

The V call is TRBV9, the J call TRBJ2-7; weak D call: TRBD2 (6 bases). The CDR3 is made up of 15 amino acids. CDR1 and CDR2 (germline): SGDLS, YYNGEE. The V gene lost 0 bases and the J gene lost 5 bases, with 15 bases spanning the gap. The CDR3 is CASSVEGGSPNEQYF. CDR3 coding DNA: TGTGCCAGCAGCGTAGAAGGAGGGTCTCCGAACGAGCAGTACTTC.

A note on this clone: One junction end does not reproduce the germline sequence, and a read error may be involved. The gene calls are TRBV16 and TRBJ2-3; the D gene is possibly TRBD2 (6 bases). Germline loops: CDR1 KGHSY, CDR2 FQNENV. The CDR3 is 14 residues long. The CDR3 DNA reads as TGTCCCAGGGAGGCCGATACTAGCACAGATACGCAGTATTTT. As protein: CPREADTSTDTQYF.

The rearrangement links TRBV12-5 to TRBJ2-2, with D maybe TRBD1 (5 bases). The CDR3 sequence is 17 residues long. Trimming removed 6 bases at V and 0 bases at J, with 17 bases between. CDR1 is LGHNT, CDR2 FRNRAP, per germline. CDR3 DNA: TGTGCTAGTGGACTTGCCTATACAGGAACGAACACCGGGGAGCTGTTTTTT. It is translated as CASGLAYTGTNTGELFF. The full variable domain, its missing parts supplied by reference TRBV12-5 and TRBJ2-2, is DARVTQTPRHKVTEMGQEVTMRCQPILGHNTVFWYRQTMMQGLELLAYFRNRAPLDDSGMPKDRFSAEMPDATLATLKIQPSEPRDSAVYFCASGLAYTGTNTGELFFGEGSRLTVL.

The chain recombines TRBV12-5 with TRBJ2-1, with TRBD2 matching 7 bases. Germline V gene data show CDR1 as LGHNT and CDR2 as FRNRAP. The CDR3 length is 16 residues. J gave up 8 bases and V 5 bases, and 15 bases lay outside the gene matches. Here the CDR3 reads CASGKRDAGGGDEQFF. CDR3 nucleotide sequence: TGTGCTAGTGGTAAACGGGACGCCGGTGGGGGGGATGAGCAGTTCTTC.

The chain uses TRBV6-6 and TRBJ1-4; D not resolved. The CDR3 runs 14 residues. Germline assignment: CDR1 MNHNY and CDR2 SVGAGI (reference sequence). The V end was cut by 6 bases, the J end by 4 bases, with 12 bases between. The CDR3 region has the DNA TGTGCCAGCAGGAAATGGCAGAATAATGAAAAACTGTTTTTT. Translating gives CASRKWQNNEKLFF.

This clone was observed a few times. This sequence joins TRBV6-2 or TRBV6-3 and TRBJ2-7, with a possible D match to TRBD2 (5 bases). The CDR3 is 15 amino acids. The germline CDR1 and CDR2 sequences are MNHEY and SVGEGT. V was shortened by 3 bases and J by 8 bases, with 20 bases between the two germline ends. The CDR3 bases are TGTGCCAGCAGTTATTACGCGGGCTCCATATCTAAGCAGTACTTC. Amino acids: CASSYYAGSISKQYF.

A remark on this clone: The junction departs from the called germline gene at one end, perhaps through a read error. V usage is TRBV30 and J usage is TRBJ1-2, with D possibly TRBD1 on 6 matching bases. The CDR3 extends over 14 amino acids. Per the germline V gene, CDR1 is GTSNPN and CDR2 is SVGIG (reference sequence). The CDR3: CAWNQGRGNYGYIF. The CDR3 bases are TGTGCCTGGAACCAAGGGAGGGGGAACTATGGCTACATCTTC.

The CDR3 loop reads CASSQWVVGGRAREQYF. As DNA, the CDR3 is TGCGCCAGCAGCCAATGGGTAGTAGGAGGGAGGGCAAGGGAGCAGTACTTC. The V and J genes are TRBV4-1 and TRBJ2-7, with 7 bases identical to TRBD2. After removal of 2 bases from V and 7 bases from J, the junction contained 17 bases not matched to a gene. CDR3 length: 17 amino acids. CDR1 MGHRA and CDR2 YSYEKL come from the germline V gene.

This clone appeared a few times. V and J are TRBV19 and TRBJ2-2; D gene ambiguous. The CDR3 runs to 15 residues. Germline V gene sequence: CDR1 LNHDA, CDR2 SQIVND (reference sequence). V lost 1 base and J lost 8, with 14 bases in between. The CDR3 DNA follows: TGTGCCAGTAGTATAGGGGCCAGGCCAGCTGGGGAGCTGTTTTTT. Translation: CASSIGARPAGELFF. Drawing the rest from reference TRBV19 and TRBJ2-2, the complete variable domain is DGGITQSPKYLFRKEGQNVTLSCEQNLNHDAMYWYRQDPGQGLRLIYYSQIVNDFQKGDIAEGYSVSREKKESFPLTVTSAQKNPTAFYLCASSIGARPAGELFFGEGSRLTVL.